This TCR beta chain was obtained from a study of vaccination and CD4 T cells after COVID-19. Oncomine TCR Beta short-read sequencing was applied to DNA from cultured CD4+ T cells. DNA came from CD4+ T cells after culture. TCRdb re-derived calls from the PCR reads in MiXCR, one entry per CDR3 protein. Here the sample spans roughly 20,000 distinct CDR3 sequences, approximately 56% being singletons. Only one count was recorded for this clonotype. Its antigen is unidentified. The CDR3 extends over 14 amino acids. CDR1 is ENHRY and CDR2 is SYGVKD in the germline V gene. After removal of 10 bases from V and 4 bases from J, the junction contained 11 bases not matched to a gene. The treatment denotes: approximately 10-day PBMC culture with coronavirus spike peptide pools or control peptides (ViraFEST assay).

This clonotype originated in a human donor who had recovered from COVID-19. The chain has TRBV10-3 and TRBJ2-7; 9 nucleotides line up with TRBD2. The sample was CD4+ T cells from blood, cultured in vitro, taken after SARS-CoV-2 vaccination. The CDR3 is CATLAGVSGYEQYF. CDR3 nucleotide sequence: TGTGCCACCTTAGCGGGGGTCTCGGGGTACGAGCAGTACTTC.